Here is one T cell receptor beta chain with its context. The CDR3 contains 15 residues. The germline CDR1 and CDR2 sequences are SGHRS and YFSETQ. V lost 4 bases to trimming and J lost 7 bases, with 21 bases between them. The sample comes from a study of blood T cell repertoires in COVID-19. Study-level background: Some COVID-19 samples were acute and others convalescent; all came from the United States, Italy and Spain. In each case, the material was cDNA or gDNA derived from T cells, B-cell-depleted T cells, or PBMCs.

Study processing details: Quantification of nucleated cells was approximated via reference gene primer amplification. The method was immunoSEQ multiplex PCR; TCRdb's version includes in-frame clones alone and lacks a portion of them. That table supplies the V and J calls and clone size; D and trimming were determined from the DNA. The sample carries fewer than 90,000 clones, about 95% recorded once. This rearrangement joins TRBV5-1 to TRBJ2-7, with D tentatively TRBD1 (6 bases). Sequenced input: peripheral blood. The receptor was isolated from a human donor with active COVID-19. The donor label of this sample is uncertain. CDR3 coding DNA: TGCGCCAGCAGCACAAATATAGCAGGGGCTGGGGAGCAGTACTTC. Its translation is CASSTNIAGAGEQYF.